This T cell receptor beta chain was recorded in a study of blood T cell repertoires in COVID-19. Turning to the study itself: Researchers got acute and convalescent COVID-19 samples from the United States, Italy and Spain. PBMCs, B-cell-depleted T cells, or T cells were the source of the cDNA or gDNA that made up the material.

In the original workflow: Estimated nucleated cell counts came from reference gene primer amplification. Clones were sequenced by immunoSEQ multiplex PCR, and TCRdb holds only the in-frame ones, with some missing. V and J calls and clone size are those listed in that table; D and trimming were worked out from the DNA. The table has 210,000 or so clones, around 80% seen once; the top ten hold about 9.4%. Looked up from germline, CDR1 is LNHNV and CDR2 is YYDKDF (reference sequence). The length of the CDR3 is 13 residues. Trimming removed 1 base from V and 7 bases from J, with 10 bases in between. The specimen sequenced was peripheral blood. V is TRBV15 and J is TRBJ1-2; D may be TRBD1 (6 bases). This sequence originates from a woman over 75 with acute or convalescent COVID-19. CDR3 residues: CATSRAGVAGYTF. The CDR3 DNA sequence: TGTGCCACCAGCAGAGCAGGGGTCGCTGGCTACACCTTC.